Shown below are 32 T cell receptor beta chains from a single sample sequenced in a study of blood T cell repertoires in COVID-19. Sequencing used immunoSEQ multiplex PCR; TCRdb keeps in-frame clones, though not all of them. The repertoire includes some 400,000 clones, more than 85% of them detected once, and roughly 3.1% sits in the top ten. Sequenced sample: peripheral blood. All receptors come from a human donor in a cohort sampled during active COVID-19.

This clone was detected once. The rearrangement uses TRBV28 and TRBJ2-1; 9 nucleotides line up with TRBD2. CDR3 length equals 14 residues. J gave up 7 bases and V 6 bases, and 7 bases lay outside the gene matches. Looked up from germline, CDR1 is MDHEN and CDR2 is SYDVKM. The CDR3 DNA reads as TGTGCCAGCAGAGGGGGACTAGCTAGGAATGAGCAGTTCTTC. Translation gives CASRGGLARNEQFF. The full variable domain, its missing parts supplied by reference TRBV28 and TRBJ2-1, is DVKVTQSSRYLVKRTGEKVFLECVQDMDHENMFWYRQDPGLGLRLIYFSYDVKMKEKGDIPEGYSVSREKKERFSLILESASTNQTSMYLCASRGGLARNEQFFGPGTRLTVL.

The genes are TRBV30 and TRBJ1-5, with D tentatively TRBD1 (5 bases). V dropped 7 bases and J dropped 7 bases, with 20 bases sitting between them. Per the germline V gene, CDR1 is GTSNPN and CDR2 is SVGIG (reference sequence). The CDR3 sequence is 14 residues long. The CDR3 DNA follows: TGTGCCTTCCTGGCGGGGCAACCAACGCAGCCCCAGCATTTT. It encodes CAFLAGQPTQPQHF.

The V call is TRBV7-8, the J call TRBJ2-2, with D tentatively TRBD2 (7 bases). The CDR3 has 16 residues. Germline loops: CDR1 SGHVS, CDR2 FQNEAQ. V was shortened by 1 base and J by 6 bases, with 15 bases between the two germline ends. The CDR3 sequence: CASSLVLAEGAGELFF. Written as DNA, the CDR3 is TGTGCCAGCAGCTTAGTGCTAGCGGAGGGGGCCGGGGAGCTGTTTTTT.

This chain links TRBV5-6 with TRBJ1-1, with D tentatively TRBD1 (5 bases). CDR1 and CDR2 (germline): SGHDT, YYEEEE. This CDR3 comprises 16 residues. The germline V and J ends were trimmed by 5 bases and 0 bases, with 17 bases remaining between them. The CDR3 DNA is TGTGCCAGCAGTTCGGACACGCTCAGATTGAACACTGAAGCTTTCTTT. This translates into CASSSDTLRLNTEAFF.

CDR3 in amino acids: CASSVDQGAYNEQFF. CDR3 in DNA: TGTGCCAGCAGTGTCGATCAGGGGGCCTACAATGAGCAGTTCTTC. The rearrangement joins TRBV6-4 to TRBJ2-1, with 7 bases fitting TRBD1. CDR3 length: 15 residues. Looked up from germline, CDR1 is MRHNA and CDR2 is SNTAGT. Germline trimming cut 4 bases from V and 2 bases from J; bases unmatched to any gene: 5.

The J gene is TRBJ1-6, the V gene TRBV6-5; 7 bases line up with TRBD1. Germline V gene sequence: CDR1 MNHEY, CDR2 SVGAGI. The CDR3 is made up of 11 amino acids. Germline trimming cut 5 bases from V and 19 bases from J; bases unmatched to any gene: 8. The CDR3 region has the DNA TGTGCCAGCAGTACACCGGGACAGTTACACTTT. Translation gives CASSTPGQLHF.

The gene calls are TRBV11-2 and TRBJ2-7, with unresolved D. There are 11 residues in the CDR3. CDR1 SGHAT and CDR2 FQNNGV come from the germline V gene. The ends were cut back, 5 bases at V and 2 bases at J, with 4 bases in the middle. CDR3 nucleotides: TGTGCCAGCAGCGGGCCCTACGAGCAGTACTTC. Translating it yields CASSGPYEQYF.

The V gene is TRBV5-1, the J gene TRBJ2-2, with TRBD2 matching over 12 bases. The ends lost 0 bases at V and 0 bases at J; junction bases unmatched: 12. Germline CDR1 is SGHRS and CDR2 is YFSETQ. The CDR3 has 21 residues. The CDR3 DNA reads TGCGCCAGCAGCTTGGACGGGTGGCCTAGCGGGAGGGACGCGAACACCGGGGAGCTGTTTTTT. Encoded protein: CASSLDGWPSGRDANTGELFF.

The chain combines TRBV19 with TRBJ1-2; TRBD1 might be the D (5 bases). The V gene lost 0 bases and the J gene lost 4 bases, with 12 bases spanning the gap. The CDR3 is 15 residues long. Germline CDR1 and CDR2: LNHDA and SQIVND (reference sequence). Here the CDR3 DNA reads TGTGCCAGTAGTATAGAAGTCAGGGCAACCTATGGCTACACCTTC. Its protein is CASSIEVRATYGYTF.

There are many counts of this clone. This CDR3 is also generated by other DNA sequences in the sample. This chain links TRBV6-1 with TRBJ2-7; TRBD2 matches at 10 bases. CDR1 and CDR2 from the germline V gene are MNHNS and SASEGT. CDR3 length: 15 residues. V dropped 1 base and J dropped 0; count of bases not matched to a gene: 0. This CDR3 is CASSEGLAGSYEQYF. The CDR3 DNA follows: TGTGCCAGCAGTGAAGGACTAGCGGGCTCCTACGAGCAGTACTTC.

The chain has TRBV6-7 and TRBJ2-7, with TRBD2 identical over 7 bases. TRBV6-7 is placed among ORFs of uncertain function. The CDR3 spans 16 residues. J gave up 1 base and V 5 bases, and 11 bases lay outside the gene matches. CDR3 sequence (DNA): TGTGCCAGCAGTCCCAGGCCAGCGGGGCATTCCTACGAGCAGTACTTC. It yields the protein CASSPRPAGHSYEQYF.

The CDR3 region has the DNA TGTGCCAGCACCCTGACTAAGCGGGGGCCCTTTGATGAGCAGTTCTTC. Translation gives CASTLTKRGPFDEQFF. This rearrangement joins TRBV5-4 to TRBJ2-1; 8 bases line up with TRBD2. Per germline, CDR1 SGHNT and CDR2 YYREEE (reference sequence). CDR3 length: 16 amino acids. J lost 8 bases, V lost 6 bases, and 16 bases had no gene match.

This sequence joins TRBV9 and TRBJ1-2, with 8 bases identical to TRBD1. J lost 6 bases, V lost 3 bases, and 7 bases had no gene match. Germline V gene data show CDR1 as SGDLS and CDR2 as YYNGEE. This CDR3 contains 14 residues. CDR3 coding DNA: TGTGCCAGCAGCGCGACAGGGGAGTCCGATGGCTACACCTTC. As protein: CASSATGESDGYTF.

The CDR3 spells CASSTAIQQPQHF. The CDR3 DNA sequence: TGTGCCAGTAGTACCGCGATCCAACAGCCCCAGCATTTT. This chain uses TRBV19 with TRBJ1-5; no clear D gene. The CDR3 covers 13 residues. The germline V gene has CDR1 LNHDA and CDR2 SQIVND (reference sequence). V was clipped by 4 bases and J by 7 bases, with 11 bases between them.

The gene calls are TRBV9 and TRBJ1-2, with TRBD1 identical over 8 bases. V lost 0 bases and J lost 5; bases outside the gene matches: 12. The CDR3 is 17 amino acids. CDR1 is SGDLS, CDR2 YYNGEE, per germline. CDR3 nucleotides: TGTGCCAGCAGCGTAGCGCCTCCCGGGACAGGACTTTATGGCTACACCTTC. As protein: CASSVAPPGTGLYGYTF.

The rearrangement links TRBV19 to TRBJ1-3; no clear D. Germline loops: CDR1 LNHDA, CDR2 SQIVND (reference sequence). The CDR3 is made up of 17 amino acids. V lost 3 bases, J lost 0 bases, and 15 bases lay in between. DNA of the CDR3: TGTGCCAGTAGTATTCTTTTTGAGGCCTACTCTGGAAACACCATATATTTT. This translates into CASSILFEAYSGNTIYF.

This clone was observed a handful of times. This chain connects TRBV6-1 to TRBJ1-1; TRBD1 is a possible D gene (5 bases). The CDR3 runs 14 residues. CDR1 is MNHNS and CDR2 is SASEGT in the germline V gene. Trimming took off 2 bases at V and 7 bases at J, with 14 bases between the two ends. The CDR3 loop reads CASSEMTEANEAFF. The CDR3 region has the DNA TGTGCCAGCAGTGAAATGACAGAGGCTAATGAAGCTTTCTTT.

Only a few counts were recorded for this clone. The chain couples TRBV15 to TRBJ1-2, with a weak D call TRBD1 (6 bases). The V end was cut by 1 base, the J end by 6 bases, with 12 bases between. CDR3 length: 14 residues. Germline loops: CDR1 LNHNV, CDR2 YYDKDF (reference sequence). The CDR3 sequence is CATSRVGQGHGYTF. CDR3 nucleotides: TGTGCCACCAGCAGAGTTGGGCAGGGGCATGGCTACACCTTC.

V and J are TRBV3-1 (or the pseudogene TRBV3-2) and TRBJ2-3; 9 bases agree with TRBD2. In germline, CDR1 is LGHDT, CDR2 YNNKEL (reference sequence). V shed 2 bases, J shed 3 bases, and the junction held 6 bases outside the gene matches. This CDR3 is 16 amino acids long. CDR3 DNA sequence: TGTGCCAGCAGCCAAAATCGCGGGGGGGCAACAGATACGCAGTATTTT. Translation gives CASSQNRGGATDTQYF.

The chain employs TRBV4-1 and TRBJ2-2, with TRBD2 matching 10 bases. J lost 3 bases, V lost 1 base, and 14 bases had no gene match. The CDR3 is 20 residues long. Germline assignment: CDR1 MGHRA and CDR2 YSYEKL. CDR3 nucleotide sequence: TGCGCCAGCAGCCAAGTCTCCGGGACTAGCGTCCTTCCGGACACCGGGGAGCTGTTTTTT. Its protein product is CASSQVSGTSVLPDTGELFF.

The J gene is TRBJ2-2, the V gene TRBV12-2; the D segment call TRBD1 is taken from the table without a DNA check. TRBV12-2 is labeled a pseudogene. CDR3 size: 17 residues. CDR3: CASRLAGQGDSTGELFF. CDR3 coding DNA: TGTGCAAGTCGCTTAGCCGGACAGGGGGATAGCACCGGGGAGCTGTTTTTT.

The rearrangement links TRBV6-6 to TRBJ1-6; perhaps TRBD1 as D (6 bases). The CDR3 is made up of 14 amino acids. The V gene lost 0 bases and the J gene lost 9 bases, with 9 bases spanning the gap. Germline V gene sequence: CDR1 MNHNY, CDR2 SVGAGI (reference sequence). CDR3 region: CASSYSQGGSPLHF. In DNA, the CDR3 is TGTGCCAGCAGTTACTCACAGGGCGGTTCACCCCTCCACTTT.

The chain recombines TRBV7-2 with TRBJ1-2, with D possibly TRBD1 on 5 matching bases. Trimming took off 8 bases at V and 6 bases at J, with 25 bases between the two ends. Germline V gene lookup returns CDR1 SGHTA and CDR2 FQGNSA. This CDR3 has 16 amino acids. The CDR3 reads CASSRRRGRANDGYTF. The CDR3 DNA follows: TGTGCCAGCTCAAGGCGGCGGGGCAGGGCGAATGATGGCTACACCTTC.

This clone was detected a few times. The chain couples TRBV7-9 to TRBJ1-1; 7 nucleotides align to TRBD1. V gave up 2 bases and J gave up 3 bases; unmatched junction bases: 6. This CDR3 spans 15 amino acids. CDR1 and CDR2 (germline): SEHNR, FQNEAQ (reference sequence). CDR3 nucleotides: TGTGCCAGCAGCTTACGACAGGGTGGCGACACTGAAGCTTTCTTT. It translates to CASSLRQGGDTEAFF.

The chain joins TRBV19 to TRBJ2-6; no definite D call. From germline, CDR1 is LNHDA and CDR2 SQIVND (reference sequence). V was shortened by 7 bases and J by 0 bases, with 13 bases between the two germline ends. The length of the CDR3 is 16 residues. In nucleotides, the CDR3 is TGTGCCAGTACCCAGTCCGGAGTCTCTGGGGCCAACGTCCTGACTTTC. Its translation: CASTQSGVSGANVLTF.

The chain recombines TRBV20-1 with TRBJ1-5; D unresolved. Trimming pared 3 bases from V and 9 bases from J, leaving 12 bases between. The CDR3 is 12 residues long. Germline-derived CDR1 and CDR2 are DFQATT and SNEGSKA (reference sequence). This chain's CDR3 is CSASYGRGPQHF. The CDR3 bases are TGCAGTGCTAGTTACGGCCGGGGGCCCCAGCATTTT.

The chain uses TRBV2 and TRBJ1-6; D unresolved. The V and J ends lost 2 bases and 11 bases respectively, with 10 bases between them. CDR1 is SNHLY and CDR2 is FYNNEI in the germline V gene. The CDR3 loop spans 13 amino acids. The CDR3 nucleotides are TGTGCCAGCAGTGAATTGGCAGAAACACCCCTCCACTTT. Its protein is CASSELAETPLHF.

V and J are TRBV11-3 and TRBJ2-2, with 8 bases matching TRBD2. Germline V lookup: CDR1 SGHNT, CDR2 YENEEA. Trimming removed 1 base from V and 7 bases from J; junction bases left unmatched: 14. CDR3 length: 18 residues. The CDR3 region has the DNA TGTGCCAGCAGCTTAGGTCCCCCTCTGAGCGGGGGAATCGGGGAGCTGTTTTTT. It codes for CASSLGPPLSGGIGELFF.

This clone was counted between two and nine times. The V gene is TRBV10-3, the J gene TRBJ1-1; the D is unclear. Germline V gene data show CDR1 as ENHRY and CDR2 as SYGVKD. Trimming removed 1 base from V and 3 bases from J, with 12 bases in between. There are 15 residues in the CDR3. CDR3 DNA: TGTGCCATCAGTGAGTTTGCAACGAGGGACACTGAAGCTTTCTTT. It specifies CAISEFATRDTEAFF.

The chain has TRBV7-9 and TRBJ2-1; TRBD1 aligns across 7 bases. V trimming: 5 bases; J trimming: 3 bases; junction bases outside the gene matches: 4. The CDR3 sequence is 14 residues long. Looked up from germline, CDR1 is SEHNR and CDR2 is FQNEAQ (reference sequence). The CDR3 region is CASSGQVLYNEQFF. In DNA form, the CDR3 reads TGTGCCAGCAGCGGACAGGTACTCTACAATGAGCAGTTCTTC.

V and J are TRBV27 and TRBJ2-4, with 14 bases lining up with TRBD2. CDR1 and CDR2 (germline): MNHEY, SMNVEV (reference sequence). The CDR3 extends over 18 amino acids. V lost 5 bases and J lost 8; bases outside the gene matches: 14. CDR3 in amino acids: CASSPTRLAGGGIDIQYF. DNA for the CDR3: TGTGCCAGCAGTCCAACCCGACTAGCGGGAGGGGGAATCGACATTCAGTACTTC.

The rearrangement joins TRBV27 to TRBJ2-7, with TRBD1 as a possible D gene (6 bases). This CDR3 has 15 residues. The V gene's germline CDR1 is MNHEY and CDR2 SMNVEV (reference sequence). V gave up 3 bases and J gave up 5 bases, with 17 bases separating them. CDR3 residues: CASSFSTTGTHEQYF. CDR3 DNA sequence: TGTGCCAGCAGTTTTTCCACTACAGGGACCCACGAGCAGTACTTC.